This T cell receptor beta chain was identified during a study of blood T cells in healthy people across ages. Next came a second PCR, run for about 7 to 12 cycles, which used a sample-barcoded 5' primer along with a J-beta primer mix. TCRdb re-analysed the 5' RACE reads in MiXCR, keeping a single row per CDR3 protein. The sample records about 800,000 distinct CDR3 sequences, 25% being singletons. General study points: No conclusive comparison of naive versus antigen-experienced cells was possible with unsorted PBMCs.

Details on this clonotype: The antigen is undetermined.

CDR1 is SGHTA and CDR2 is FQGNSA in the germline V gene. Trimming took 0 bases from V and 10 from J; bases not matched to a gene: 10. The CDR3 sequence is 16 residues long. A further study also used this sample, focusing on T cells of mothers and their children. That investigation notes: It was found that thymic selection shapes TCR recombination output similarly in related and unrelated pairs.

The receptor's source is a boy aged 10-17 years in good health. Specimen: blood. The chain links TRBV7-2 to TRBJ1-4; 8 bases are shared with TRBD1. The CDR3 coding sequence is TGTGCCAGCAGCTTAGCGTGGGGGCAGGGGGCGGCAAAACTGTTTTTT. It is translated as CASSLAWGQGAAKLFF.